Listed below are T cell receptor beta chains from one sample, sequenced in a study of post-analysis software for immune sequencing data. TCRdb re-derived calls from the PCR reads in MiXCR, one entry per CDR3 protein. The sample yields around 250,000 distinct CDR3 sequences, roughly a third seen once. The sample comprised blood. These receptors were obtained from a girl aged 5-17 years with multiple sclerosis. CDR3s include the opening cysteine and the closing phenylalanine or tryptophan. The D gene is left open where the match is weak. Rows may omit the clone size; those that give it use once, few, many or a size class.

D	J	size	V	length	CDR3	DNA
.	TRBJ2-1	many	TRBV20-1	15	CSAFHPRGLEDEQFF	TGCAGTGCATTCCACCCGCGGGGGCTAGAGGATGAGCAGTTCTTC
.	TRBJ2-3	.	TRBV2	13	CASSVWLTDTQYF	TGTGCCAGCAGTGTGTGGCTCACAGATACGCAGTATTTT
TRBD1	TRBJ1-6	.	TRBV6-6	15	CASSNRQGSSSPLHF	TGTGCCAGCAGTAATCGACAGGGTAGCAGTTCACCCCTCCACTTT
TRBD2	TRBJ2-1	.	TRBV7-9	18	CASSFSRTSGGRRHEQFF	TGTGCCAGCAGCTTTTCCCGGACTAGCGGGGGACGCAGGCATGAGCAGTTCTTC
.	TRBJ2-7	.	TRBV3-1	14	CASSPYRATGEQYF	TGTGCCAGCAGCCCTTACAGGGCGACGGGCGAGCAGTACTTC
TRBD1	TRBJ2-1	once	TRBV11-3	17	CASSLDGRGPPYNEQFF	TGTGCCAGCAGCTTAGATGGTAGGGGGCCCCCCTACAATGAGCAGTTCTTC
.	TRBJ2-5	many	TRBV7-2	13	CASSLGPAETQYF	TGTGCCAGCAGCTTAGGACCGGCAGAGACCCAGTACTTC
TRBD2	TRBJ2-1	many	TRBV2	16	CASSEVGGMAYNEQFF	TGTGCCAGCAGTGAAGTGGGGGGGATGGCGTACAATGAGCAGTTCTTC
.	TRBJ2-6	many	TRBV2	13	CASTGIGANVLTF	TGTGCCAGCACCGGTATAGGGGCCAACGTCCTGACTTTC
TRBD1	TRBJ1-6	few	TRBV25-1	14	CASRGQEYNSPLHF	TGTGCCAGCAGGGGACAGGAGTATAATTCACCCCTCCACTTT
.	TRBJ2-1	.	TRBV4-1	14	CASSQEGPNNEQFF	TGCGCCAGCAGCCAGGAGGGACCTAACAATGAGCAGTTCTTC
TRBD1	TRBJ1-1	many	TRBV12-3/TRBV12-4	14	CASSLQGGHTEAFF	TGTGCCAGCAGCCTCCAGGGGGGGCACACTGAAGCTTTCTTT
TRBD1	TRBJ2-1	many	TRBV6-6	12	CASRGRTGEQFF	TGTGCCAGCAGGGGAAGGACAGGGGAGCAGTTCTTC
.	TRBJ2-7	.	TRBV29-1	12	CSARTVPYEQYF	TGCAGCGCAAGGACAGTCCCCTACGAGCAGTACTTC
TRBD1	TRBJ2-3	many	TRBV20-1	15	CSARRDRGRGDTQYF	TGCAGTGCTAGGCGGGACAGGGGACGCGGAGATACGCAGTATTTT
.	TRBJ2-1	few	TRBV18	16	CASSPLRQPVYNEQFF	TGTGCCAGCTCACCGCTCAGGCAGCCCGTCTACAATGAGCAGTTCTTC
.	TRBJ2-3	many	TRBV6-1	16	CASSERSSGGADTQYF	TGTGCCAGCAGTGAACGGTCTTCAGGGGGGGCAGATACGCAGTATTTT
.	TRBJ1-5	many	TRBV12-3/TRBV12-4	13	CASSFWGNQPQHF	TGTGCCAGCAGTTTTTGGGGTAATCAGCCCCAGCATTTT
.	TRBJ1-2	many	TRBV15	15	CATSSAGVDDYGYTF	TGTGCCACCAGCAGTGCAGGGGTCGATGATTATGGCTACACCTTC
.	TRBJ2-3	few	TRBV29-1	15	CSVEVEGGGTDTQYF	TGCAGCGTTGAAGTAGAAGGGGGGGGGACAGATACGCAGTATTTT
.	TRBJ2-7	.	TRBV5-1	11	CASSSPHEQYF	TGCGCCAGCAGTTCGCCTCACGAGCAGTACTTC
.	TRBJ1-2	.	TRBV21-1	14	CASSKRASNYGYTF	TGTGCCAGCAGCAAGAGGGCTTCTAACTATGGCTACACCTTC
TRBD2	TRBJ2-1	many	TRBV4-1	16	CASLGAGLAGLGEQFF	TGCGCCAGCTTGGGCGCCGGACTAGCGGGATTGGGGGAGCAGTTCTTC
TRBD1	TRBJ1-2	many	TRBV12-3/TRBV12-4	12	CASTGQGYGYTF	TGTGCCAGCACTGGACAGGGCTATGGCTACACCTTC
.	TRBJ2-3	many	TRBV15	14	CATSRTKMTDTQYF	TGTGCCACCAGCAGGACGAAGATGACAGATACGCAGTATTTT
TRBD2	TRBJ2-1	.	TRBV7-2	15	CASRWAGDRINEQFF	TGTGCCAGCAGATGGGCGGGGGACCGAATCAATGAGCAGTTCTTC
TRBD2	TRBJ2-7	.	TRBV29-1	13	CSVVSGNKVEQYF	TGCAGCGTTGTTAGCGGGAATAAGGTCGAGCAGTACTTC
.	TRBJ2-3	.	TRBV29-1	11	CSAAHIDTQYF	TGCAGCGCCGCCCATATCGATACGCAGTATTTT
TRBD1	TRBJ1-5	many	TRBV28	14	CASSLDRGIKPQHF	TGTGCCAGCAGTTTGGACAGGGGAATCAAGCCCCAGCATTTT
.	TRBJ1-4	.	TRBV7-2	13	CASSQEPFEKLFF	TGTGCCAGCAGTCAAGAACCCTTCGAAAAACTGTTTTTT
.	TRBJ1-6	many	TRBV28	15	CASRFTTAVGSPLHF	TGTGCCAGCAGGTTTACGACCGCCGTTGGGTCACCCCTCCACTTT
.	TRBJ2-1	many	TRBV28	15	CASSFRITSYNEQFF	TGTGCCAGCAGTTTCCGCATCACTTCCTACAATGAGCAGTTCTTC
TRBD1	TRBJ1-5	once	TRBV9	15	CASSVRQGLNQPQHF	TGTGCCAGCAGCGTAAGACAGGGGCTCAATCAGCCCCAGCATTTT